The T cell receptor (beta chain) under discussion was sequenced for a study of T cells in Graves' hyperthyroidism and ophthalmopathy. Trimming removed 4 bases from V and 6 bases from J, with 15 bases in between. The CDR3 length is 14 residues. In germline, CDR1 is SGHTS, CDR2 YDEGEE. This clonotype was recorded a few times. Amplified regions were TCR beta CDR3 sequences from RNA transcripts. HTBI primers drove first-round RT-PCR of the TCR CDR3. TCRdb re-derived calls from the multiplex PCR reads in MiXCR, one entry per CDR3 protein. The data contain around 380,000 distinct CDR3 sequences, approximately 13% of them singletons.

Sequenced material: blood. The V gene is TRBV5-8, the J gene TRBJ2-3; D is tentatively TRBD1 or TRBD2 (5 bases each). The TCR originated in a man aged 30 to 39 with Graves' hyperthyroidism that later progressed to Graves' ophthalmopathy. The CDR3: CASSQGPMADTQYF. CDR3 DNA: TGTGCCAGCAGCCAGGGACCAATGGCCGATACGCAGTATTTT.